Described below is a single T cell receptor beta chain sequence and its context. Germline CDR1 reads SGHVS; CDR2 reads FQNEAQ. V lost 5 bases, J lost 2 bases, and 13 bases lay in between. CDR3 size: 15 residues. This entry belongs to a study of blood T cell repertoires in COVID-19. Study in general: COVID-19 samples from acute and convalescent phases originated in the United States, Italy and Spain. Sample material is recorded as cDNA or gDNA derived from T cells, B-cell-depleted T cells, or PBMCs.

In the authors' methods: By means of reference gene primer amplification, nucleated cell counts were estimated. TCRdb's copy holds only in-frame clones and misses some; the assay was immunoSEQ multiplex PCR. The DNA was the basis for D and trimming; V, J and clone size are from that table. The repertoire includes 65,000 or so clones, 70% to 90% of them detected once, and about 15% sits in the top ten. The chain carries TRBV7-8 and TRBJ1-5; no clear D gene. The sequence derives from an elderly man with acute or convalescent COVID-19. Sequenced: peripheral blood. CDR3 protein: CASSPWSIGNQPQHF. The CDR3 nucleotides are TGTGCCAGCAGCCCCTGGAGTATCGGCAATCAGCCCCAGCATTTT.